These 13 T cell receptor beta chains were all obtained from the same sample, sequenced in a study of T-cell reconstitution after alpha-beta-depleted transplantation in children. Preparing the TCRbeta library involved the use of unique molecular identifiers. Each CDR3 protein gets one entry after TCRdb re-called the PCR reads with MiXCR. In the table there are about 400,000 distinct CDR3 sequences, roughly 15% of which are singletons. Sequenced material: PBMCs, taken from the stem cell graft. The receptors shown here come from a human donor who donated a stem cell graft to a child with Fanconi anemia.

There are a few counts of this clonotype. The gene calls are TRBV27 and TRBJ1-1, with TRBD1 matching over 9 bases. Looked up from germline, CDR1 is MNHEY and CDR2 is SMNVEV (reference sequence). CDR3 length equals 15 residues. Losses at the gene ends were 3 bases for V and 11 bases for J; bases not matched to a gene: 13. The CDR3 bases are TGTGCCAGCAGTTTGTCCGGGACAGGGAGGGTGGAGGCTTTCTTT. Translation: CASSLSGTGRVEAFF.

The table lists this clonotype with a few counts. The CDR3: CASSPAQGVGGYTF. As DNA, the CDR3 is TGTGCCAGCAGCCCCGCCCAGGGAGTAGGGGGCTACACCTTC. V usage is TRBV5-6 and J usage is TRBJ1-2; D is possibly TRBD1 (5 bases). Germline V CDR1 and CDR2: SGHDT, YYEEEE. The CDR3 extends over 14 amino acids. Trimming took off 4 bases at V and 8 bases at J, with 18 bases between the two ends.

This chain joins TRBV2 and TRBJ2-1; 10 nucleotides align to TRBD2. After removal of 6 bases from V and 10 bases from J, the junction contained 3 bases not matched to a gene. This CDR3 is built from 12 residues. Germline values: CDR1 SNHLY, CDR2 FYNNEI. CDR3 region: CASSGLAVEQFF. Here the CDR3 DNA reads TGTGCCAGCAGCGGACTAGCGGTAGAGCAGTTCTTC.

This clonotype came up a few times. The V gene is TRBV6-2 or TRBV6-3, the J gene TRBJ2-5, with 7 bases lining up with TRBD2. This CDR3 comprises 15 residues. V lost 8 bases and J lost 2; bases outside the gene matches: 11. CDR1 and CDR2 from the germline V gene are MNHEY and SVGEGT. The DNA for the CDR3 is TGTGCCAGCGGTCACACCAGCGGGGAACAAGAGACCCAGTACTTC. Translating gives CASGHTSGEQETQYF.

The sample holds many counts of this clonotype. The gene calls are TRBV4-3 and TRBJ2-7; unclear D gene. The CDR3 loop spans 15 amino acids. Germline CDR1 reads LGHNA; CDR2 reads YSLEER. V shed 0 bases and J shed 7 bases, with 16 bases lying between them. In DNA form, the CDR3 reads TGCGCCAGCAGCCAAGATCTCCCTCCCGATGGGGAGCAGTACTTC. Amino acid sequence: CASSQDLPPDGEQYF.

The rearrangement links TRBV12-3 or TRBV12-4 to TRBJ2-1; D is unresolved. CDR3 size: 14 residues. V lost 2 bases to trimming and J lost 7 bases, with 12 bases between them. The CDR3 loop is CASSLNEKENEQFF. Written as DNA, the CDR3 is TGTGCCAGCAGTTTAAACGAGAAGGAAAATGAGCAGTTCTTC.

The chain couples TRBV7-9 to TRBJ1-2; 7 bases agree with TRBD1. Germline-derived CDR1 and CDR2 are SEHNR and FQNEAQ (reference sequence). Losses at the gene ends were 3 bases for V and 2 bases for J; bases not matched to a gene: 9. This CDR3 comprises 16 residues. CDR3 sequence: CASSFAGDRENYGYTF. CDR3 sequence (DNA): TGTGCCAGCAGCTTCGCCGGAGACAGGGAGAACTATGGCTACACCTTC. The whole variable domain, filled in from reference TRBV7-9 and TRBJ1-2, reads DTGVSQNPRHKITKRGQNVTFRCDPISEHNRLYWYRQTLGQGPEFLTYFQNEAQLEKSRLLSDRFSAERPKGSFSTLEIQRTEQGDSAMYLCASSFAGDRENYGYTFGSGTRLTVV.

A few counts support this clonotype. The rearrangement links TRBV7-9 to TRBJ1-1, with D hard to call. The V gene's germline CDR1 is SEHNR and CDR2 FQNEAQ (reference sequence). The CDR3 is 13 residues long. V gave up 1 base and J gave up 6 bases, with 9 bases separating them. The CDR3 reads CASSLGSGPEAFF. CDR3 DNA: TGTGCCAGCAGCTTAGGGTCCGGTCCTGAAGCTTTCTTT.

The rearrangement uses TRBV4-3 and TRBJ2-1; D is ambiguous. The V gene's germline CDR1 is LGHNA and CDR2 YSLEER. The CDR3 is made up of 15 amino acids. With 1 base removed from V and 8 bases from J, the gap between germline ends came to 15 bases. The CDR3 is CASSQGALPLDEQFF. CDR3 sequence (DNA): TGCGCCAGCAGCCAAGGTGCGCTGCCCTTGGATGAGCAGTTCTTC.

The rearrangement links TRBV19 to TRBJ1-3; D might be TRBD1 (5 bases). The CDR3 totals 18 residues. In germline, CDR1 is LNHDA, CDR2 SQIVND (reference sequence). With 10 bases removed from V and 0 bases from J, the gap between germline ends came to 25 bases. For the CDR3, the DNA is TGTGCCACGAAGGATTTCAAGGGACGGCGGGACTCTGGAAACACCATATATTTT. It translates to CATKDFKGRRDSGNTIYF.

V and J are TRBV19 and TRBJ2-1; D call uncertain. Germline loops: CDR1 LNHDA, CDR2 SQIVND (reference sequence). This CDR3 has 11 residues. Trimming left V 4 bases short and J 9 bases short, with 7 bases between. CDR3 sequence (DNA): TGTGCCAGTAGTACCGAGAGTGAGCAGTTCTTC. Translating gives CASSTESEQFF.

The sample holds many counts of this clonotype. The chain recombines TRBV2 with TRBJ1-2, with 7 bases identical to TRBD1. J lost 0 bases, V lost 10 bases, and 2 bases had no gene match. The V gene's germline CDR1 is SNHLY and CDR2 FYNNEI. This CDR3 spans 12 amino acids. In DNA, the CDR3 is TGTGCCACAGGGGGTACTAACTATGGCTACACCTTC. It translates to CATGGTNYGYTF. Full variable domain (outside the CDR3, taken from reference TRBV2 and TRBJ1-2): EPEVTQTPSHQVTQMGQEVILRCVPISNHLYFYWYRQILGQKVEFLVSFYNNEISEKSEIFDDQFSVERPDGSNFTLKIRSTKLEDSAMYFCATGGTNYGYTFGSGTRLTVV.

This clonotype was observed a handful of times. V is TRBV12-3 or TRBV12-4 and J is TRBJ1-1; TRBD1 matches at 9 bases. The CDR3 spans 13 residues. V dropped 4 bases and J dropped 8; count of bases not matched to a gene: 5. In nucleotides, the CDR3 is TGTGCCAGCAGTTACACAGGGACAGGGGAAGCTTTCTTT. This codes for CASSYTGTGEAFF.